These T cell receptor beta chains were read from a single sample in a study of CD8 T cells in ankylosing spondylitis. MiXCR was run by TCRdb on the 5' RACE reads, yielding one entry per CDR3 protein. The table includes about 150,000 distinct CDR3 sequences, about an eighth detected once. The source material was blood, either unsorted or a sorted T cell fraction (not recorded which). The receptor set was obtained from a female donor with ankylosing spondylitis or in good health (not recorded which). CDR3s include the opening cysteine and the closing phenylalanine or tryptophan. Each record gives: J gene, V gene, D gene, clone size, CDR3 DNA, CDR3 protein. D genes are given only for firm matches. Some rows mark clone size as missing; the rest say once, few, many or name a class of expanded clone.

TRBJ2-3 TRBV6-1 TRBD2 many TGTGCCAGCAGTGAACCGGGGGGACCAGATACGCAGTATTTT CASSEPGGPDTQYF
TRBJ2-3 TRBV7-2 NA many TGTGCCAGCAGCCCCCGGACCCCCCGCACAGATACGCAGTATTTT CASSPRTPRTDTQYF
TRBJ1-2 TRBV5-1 NA few TGCGCCAGCAGCTCTCGGGACGACGTAAATAATGGCTACACCTTC CASSSRDDVNNGYTF
TRBJ1-1 TRBV24-1 NA many TGTGCGGAACCCTTGAACACTGAAGCTTTCTTT CAEPLNTEAFF
TRBJ1-1 TRBV4-2 NA many TGTGCCAGCAGCCAAGGGGGGACGAACACTGAAGCTTTCTTT CASSQGGTNTEAFF
TRBJ2-6 TRBV12-3/TRBV12-4 TRBD1 many TGTGCCAGCAGTTTAGGGCGGACAGGGTTGACCATAACTGGGGCCAACGTCCTGACTTTC CASSLGRTGLTITGANVLTF
TRBJ1-6 TRBV12-3/TRBV12-4 NA many TGTGCCAGCAGTTTTGGAAAGGTCGAACTAAATTCACCCCTCCACTTT CASSFGKVELNSPLHF
TRBJ2-1 TRBV7-6 NA many TGTGCCAGCAGCTTAGCGCATTGGGCGCTCGATGAGCAGTTCTTC CASSLAHWALDEQFF
TRBJ1-1 TRBV2 NA many TGTGCCAGCAGTTTCAAGAACACTGAAGCTTTCTTT CASSFKNTEAFF
TRBJ2-1 TRBV5-1 NA few TGCGCCAGCAGCTTGGTGGCTAGCGAGGGCGGTGAGCAGTTCTTC CASSLVASEGGEQFF
TRBJ2-7 TRBV7-9 TRBD2 many TGTGCCACCAGGACTAGCGGGAATTCCTACGAGCAGTACTTC CATRTSGNSYEQYF
TRBJ2-3 TRBV5-6 NA few TGTGCCAGCAGCTTAACCAACGCACAGGGGAGGACAGATACGCAGTATTTT CASSLTNAQGRTDTQYF
TRBJ2-3 TRBV12-5 NA many TGTGCTAGTGGTTCAGGCTCGGAGAATACGCAGTATTTT CASGSGSENTQYF
TRBJ2-7 TRBV19 NA many TGTGCCAGTAGTAGGGTCTCCTACGAGCAGTACTTC CASSRVSYEQYF
TRBJ1-6 TRBV6-1 NA many TGTGCCAGCAGTGAAGTGGCTGCCCCTTCGGCTCGGTCACCCCTCCACTTT CASSEVAAPSARSPLHF
TRBJ2-4 TRBV7-2 TRBD2 many TGTGCCAGCAGCCTCCCGGGAGGGAACGTGGGAAACATTCAGTACTTC CASSLPGGNVGNIQYF
TRBJ2-1 TRBV29-1 NA NA TGCAGCGTTGCGAGCCTCTTGGACACCAACAATGAGCAGTTCTTC CSVASLLDTNNEQFF
TRBJ2-3 TRBV29-1 NA many TGCAGCGTTACCCTGGAGGACAGCTACACAGATACGCAGTATTTT CSVTLEDSYTDTQYF
TRBJ1-1 TRBV3-1 TRBD1 many TGTGCCAGCAGCCGACAGGGGTCAGACACTGAAGCTTTCTTT CASSRQGSDTEAFF
TRBJ2-3 TRBV7-9 TRBD2 many TGTGCCAGCAGCTTTAGGACTAGCGGGAGAGATACGCAGTATTTT CASSFRTSGRDTQYF
TRBJ2-1 TRBV20-1 NA many TGCAGTGCCCCAAAAGGGACTCCCTCCTACAATGAGCAGTTCTTC CSAPKGTPSYNEQFF
TRBJ2-5 TRBV3-1 NA NA TGTGCCAGCAGCCCCCCCAATTACCGGGAAGCGAATCGAGAGACCCAGTACTTC CASSPPNYREANRETQYF
TRBJ2-3 TRBV5-1 TRBD2 many TGCGCCAGCAGCTTACTAGCGGATGATACGCAGTATTTT CASSLLADDTQYF
TRBJ1-5 TRBV29-1 NA many TGCAGCGTCGTGGACGGGAATAGCAATCAGCCCCAGCATTTT CSVVDGNSNQPQHF
TRBJ1-2 TRBV3-1 TRBD1 NA TGTGCCAGCAGCGCAGACAGGGTTTATGGCTACACCTTC CASSADRVYGYTF
TRBJ2-7 TRBV3-1 TRBD2 NA TGTGCCAGCAGCACGGGGGGGGGCGTCAGCTACGAGCAGTACTTC CASSTGGGVSYEQYF
TRBJ2-3 TRBV5-1 NA many TGCGCCAGCAGCCTTAGGTTTGCGGGGGATACGCAGTATTTT CASSLRFAGDTQYF
TRBJ1-2 TRBV28 NA many TGTGCCAGCAGTTTGAACGGACGGAACTATGGCTACACCTTC CASSLNGRNYGYTF
TRBJ2-1 TRBV24-1 NA many TGTGCCGCCCTCCGTGAGTATTCCTACAATGAGCAGTTCTTC CAALREYSYNEQFF
TRBJ2-7 TRBV10-3 NA NA TGTGCCATCAGTGAGTCGAGGGGGGGGCTCGACGAGCAGTACTTC CAISESRGGLDEQYF
TRBJ2-1 TRBV29-1 NA many TGCAGCGTGAGGGGGGTCAATGAGCAGTTCTTC CSVRGVNEQFF
TRBJ1-6 TRBV11-2 NA many TGTGCCAGCAGCTTGACTAATTCACCCCTCCACTTT CASSLTNSPLHF